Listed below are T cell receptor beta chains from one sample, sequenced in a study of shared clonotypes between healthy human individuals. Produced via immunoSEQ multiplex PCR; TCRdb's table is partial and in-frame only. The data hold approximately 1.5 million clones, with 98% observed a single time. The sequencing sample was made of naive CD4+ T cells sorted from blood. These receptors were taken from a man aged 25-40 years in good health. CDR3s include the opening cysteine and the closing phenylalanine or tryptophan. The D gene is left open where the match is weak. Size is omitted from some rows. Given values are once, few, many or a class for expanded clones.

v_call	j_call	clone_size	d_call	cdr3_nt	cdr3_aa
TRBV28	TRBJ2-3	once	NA	TGTGCCAGCAGTCCGCCGACAGCTAATGGCCCAGATACGCAGTATTTT	CASSPPTANGPDTQYF
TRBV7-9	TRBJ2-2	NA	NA	TGTGCCAGCAGCTTTACTCGGGCCGGGGAGCTGTTTTTT	CASSFTRAGELFF
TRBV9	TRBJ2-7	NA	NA	TGTGCCAGCAGCGTAGGGGCAGGGAACACCGAGCAGTACTTC	CASSVGAGNTEQYF
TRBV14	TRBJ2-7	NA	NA	TGTGCCAGCAGCTTTGACCGAAAGCCCATCTACGAGCAGTACTTC	CASSFDRKPIYEQYF
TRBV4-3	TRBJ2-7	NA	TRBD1	TGCGCCAGCAGTCGGACAGGCCTTTCCTACGAGCAGTACTTC	CASSRTGLSYEQYF
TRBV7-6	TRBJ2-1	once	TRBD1	TGTGCCAGCAGCTACAGGGGGCAGGGTGAGCAGTTCTTC	CASSYRGQGEQFF
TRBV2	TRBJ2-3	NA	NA	TGTGCCAGCAGTGTTGGGTCAGATACGCAGTATTTT	CASSVGSDTQYF
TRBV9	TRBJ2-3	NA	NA	TGTGCCAGCAGCGTAGGAGGAGGGAGGACAGATACGCAGTATTTT	CASSVGGGRTDTQYF
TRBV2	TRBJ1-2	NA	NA	TGTGCCAGCAGTCGTTCCGGAGGGGCTGACTATGGCTACACCTTC	CASSRSGGADYGYTF
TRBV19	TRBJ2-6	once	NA	TGTGCCAGTAGTATGCGGGCAGGGGTTATTCCCTCTGGGGCCAACGTCCTGACTTTC	CASSMRAGVIPSGANVLTF
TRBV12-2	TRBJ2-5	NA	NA	TGTGCAAGTCGCTTCACAGTGGAGGGCAGACAAGAGACCCAGTACTTC	CASRFTVEGRQETQYF
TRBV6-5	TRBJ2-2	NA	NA	TGTGCCAGCAGTCCCAGGGGAATCACCGGGGAGCTGTTTTTT	CASSPRGITGELFF
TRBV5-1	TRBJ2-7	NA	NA	TGCGCCAGCAGCATAGCAGGAATCTACGAGCAGTACTTC	CASSIAGIYEQYF
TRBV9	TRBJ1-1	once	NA	TGTGCCAGCAGCGTAAAGAGGGAAGCTTTCTTT	CASSVKREAFF
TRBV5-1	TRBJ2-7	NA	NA	TGCGCCAGCAGCCCCTCAAAGGTCGGACTACATACCTACGAGCAGTACTTC	CASSPSKVGLHTYEQYF
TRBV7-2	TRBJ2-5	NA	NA	TGTGCCAGCAGCACTCTGGACTGGGGAGGGACCCAGTACTTC	CASSTLDWGGTQYF